Listed below are T cell receptor beta chains from one sample, sequenced in a study of T cell responses to AZD1222 COVID-19 vaccine. Data came from immunoSEQ multiplex PCR; TCRdb stores just in-frame clones and leaves some out. The data show tens of thousands of clones, with about 83% seen just once and around a tenth held by the top ten. This specimen was peripheral blood, taken 28 days after the second AZD1222 dose. These receptors all come from an adult who received the AZD1222 COVID-19 vaccine. Both conserved end residues are part of each CDR3. A D gene is named only where the DNA matches it firmly. A row's size may be missing; if present it is once, few, many or a size class.

clone size	J gene	V gene	D gene	CDR3 protein	CDR3 DNA
NA	TRBJ1-6	TRBV2	NA	CASSEDRQAYSPLHF	TGTGCCAGCAGTGAAGACCGGCAGGCCTACTCACCCCTCCACTTT
NA	TRBJ2-7	TRBV6-5	NA	CASSYSLGPYEQYF	TGTGCCAGCAGTTACTCCCTGGGGCCCTACGAGCAGTACTTC
NA	TRBJ1-2	TRBV6-5	TRBD1	CASSYAGQGAGYTF	TGTGCCAGCAGTTACGCGGGACAGGGAGCTGGCTACACCTTC
NA	TRBJ2-3	TRBV28	TRBD2	CASAGGPTDTQYF	TGTGCCAGCGCGGGGGGCCCCACAGATACGCAGTATTTT
NA	TRBJ1-4	TRBV4-3	TRBD1	CASSRKQGKEEKLFF	TGCGCCAGCAGCCGAAAACAGGGGAAGGAGGAAAAACTGTTTTTT
NA	TRBJ1-5	TRBV7-9	NA	CASSLDRDWGPQHF	TGTGCCAGCAGCTTAGACAGGGACTGGGGGCCCCAGCATTTT
NA	TRBJ1-5	TRBV19	NA	CASSGWTSGGNQPQHF	TGTGCCAGTAGTGGATGGACCTCCGGAGGCAATCAGCCCCAGCATTTT
NA	TRBJ1-5	TRBV10-2	NA	CASPAENQPQHF	TGCGCCAGCCCGGCAGAGAATCAGCCCCAGCATTTT
NA	TRBJ1-2	TRBV15	NA	CATSRKDGFYGYTF	TGTGCCACCAGCAGGAAGGACGGGTTCTATGGCTACACCTTC
once	TRBJ2-7	TRBV7-2	NA	CASTRGAYEQYF	TGTGCCAGCACCCGAGGGGCCTACGAGCAGTACTTC
NA	TRBJ1-2	TRBV12-3/TRBV12-4	NA	CASTNVRTYGYTF	TGTGCCAGCACGAACGTACGGACCTATGGCTACACCTTC
NA	TRBJ2-7	TRBV5-5	TRBD1	CASSLRDRAYEQYF	TGTGCCAGCAGCTTGAGGGACAGAGCCTACGAGCAGTACTTC
NA	TRBJ2-5	TRBV7-2	NA	CASSLVVWQSQETQYF	TGTGCCAGCAGCTTAGTTGTTTGGCAGTCACAAGAGACCCAGTACTTC
NA	TRBJ2-3	TRBV4-3	NA	CASSPRGEQSTDTQYF	TGCGCCAGCAGCCCCAGGGGAGAGCAAAGCACAGATACGCAGTATTTT
NA	TRBJ1-3	TRBV5-4	NA	CASSLDRAGNTIYF	TGTGCCAGCAGCTTGGACAGGGCAGGAAACACCATATATTTT
NA	TRBJ1-3	TRBV7-9	TRBD1	CASSRTGIRGNTIYF	TGTGCCAGCAGCAGGACAGGGATCCGTGGAAACACCATATATTTT
NA	TRBJ2-7	TRBV19	TRBD1	CASSTGTGSPYEQYF	TGTGCCAGTAGTACCGGGACAGGATCCCCCTACGAGCAGTACTTC
NA	TRBJ1-1	TRBV7-9	NA	CASSLPGRHTEAFF	TGTGCCAGCAGCTTACCGGGGAGGCACACTGAAGCTTTCTTT
NA	TRBJ2-3	TRBV7-3	TRBD2	CASSRGLGDTDTQYF	TGTGCCAGCAGCCGCGGACTAGGTGACACAGATACGCAGTATTTT
NA	TRBJ2-7	TRBV18	TRBD1	CASSPPTGKYEQYF	TGTGCCAGCTCACCACCGACAGGGAAATACGAGCAGTACTTC
NA	TRBJ2-6	TRBV10-3	NA	CAIRAGSGANVLTF	TGTGCCATCCGTGCGGGGTCGGGGGCCAACGTCCTGACTTTC
NA	TRBJ1-4	TRBV27	NA	CASRSWNLGVEKLFF	TGTGCCAGCAGGAGTTGGAACCTCGGTGTCGAAAAACTGTTTTTT
NA	TRBJ1-6	TRBV13	NA	CASSPPGAGVSNSPLHF	TGTGCCAGCAGCCCCCCGGGTGCGGGTGTATCTAATTCACCCCTCCACTTT
NA	TRBJ2-7	TRBV6-5	NA	CATNRGGGAAYEQYF	TGTGCCACCAACAGGGGCGGGGGTGCAGCCTACGAGCAGTACTTC
NA	TRBJ2-1	TRBV14	TRBD1	CASSPVWGDRGNEQFF	TGTGCCAGCAGCCCGGTATGGGGGGACAGGGGGAATGAGCAGTTCTTC
NA	TRBJ2-1	TRBV7-6	NA	CASSIQGSGTVNEQFF	TGTGCCAGCAGCATACAGGGATCTGGAACAGTAAATGAGCAGTTCTTC
NA	TRBJ1-4	TRBV29-1	TRBD1	CSAGATGVNEKLFF	TGCAGCGCCGGAGCGACAGGGGTAAATGAAAAACTGTTTTTT
NA	TRBJ2-5	TRBV9	NA	CASSVALSETQYF	TGTGCCAGCAGCGTTGCTCTATCAGAGACCCAGTACTTC
NA	TRBJ2-2	TRBV3-1/TRBV3-2	NA	CASSRLDSPNTGELFF	TGTGCCAGCAGCCGACTCGACAGCCCGAACACCGGGGAGCTGTTTTTT
NA	TRBJ2-2	TRBV7-2	NA	CASSLRAGLATGELFF	TGTGCCAGCAGCTTAAGGGCGGGACTTGCCACCGGGGAGCTGTTTTTT
NA	TRBJ1-4	TRBV4-3	NA	CASSQDSSRTEKLFF	TGCGCCAGCAGCCAAGATTCATCTAGAACTGAAAAACTGTTTTTT
NA	TRBJ1-6	TRBV7-8	NA	CASSLDIYNSPLHF	TGTGCCAGCAGCTTAGACATCTATAATTCACCCCTCCACTTT
NA	TRBJ2-2	TRBV2	NA	CASSEGSGSTGELFF	TGTGCCAGCAGTGAAGGCTCAGGAAGCACCGGGGAGCTGTTTTTT
NA	TRBJ1-1	TRBV7-9	NA	CASSITVTEAFF	TGTGCCAGCAGTATAACGGTGACTGAAGCTTTCTTT
NA	TRBJ2-5	TRBV7-2	NA	CASSPAVRGGTQYF	TGTGCCAGCAGCCCAGCTGTTCGGGGCGGGACCCAGTACTTC
NA	TRBJ2-4	TRBV12-3/TRBV12-4	NA	CASSSGVGNIQYF	TGTGCCAGCAGTTCAGGGGTGGGAAACATTCAGTACTTC
NA	TRBJ1-2	TRBV30	NA	CAWSYGGRASYGYTF	TGTGCCTGGAGTTATGGCGGCAGGGCCTCGTATGGCTACACCTTC
NA	TRBJ1-6	TRBV7-9	NA	CASSTSRGGNSPLHF	TGTGCCAGCAGCACTTCTAGGGGAGGTAATTCACCCCTCCACTTT
NA	TRBJ2-3	TRBV9	TRBD1	CASSVDGQGIDTQYF	TGTGCCAGCAGCGTAGATGGACAGGGAATCGATACGCAGTATTTT
NA	TRBJ2-6	TRBV7-3	NA	CASSDTSGANVLTF	TGTGCCAGCAGTGACACCTCTGGGGCCAACGTCCTGACTTTC
NA	TRBJ1-4	TRBV7-9	NA	CASSAGPMNEKLFF	TGTGCCAGCAGCGCGGGACCCATGAATGAAAAACTGTTTTTT
NA	TRBJ2-7	TRBV5-4	TRBD1	CASSLGGAQGVSEQYF	TGTGCCAGCAGCTTGGGAGGGGCTCAGGGGGTCTCCGAGCAGTACTTC
NA	TRBJ1-4	TRBV2	NA	CASMGLGSTNEKLFF	TGTGCCAGCATGGGTCTGGGATCAACTAATGAAAAACTGTTTTTT
once	TRBJ2-1	TRBV5-1	TRBD2	CASSSLSGEPAGGSEQFF	TGCGCCAGCAGCTCTTTAAGCGGGGAACCGGCCGGGGGTAGTGAGCAGTTCTTC
NA	TRBJ1-5	TRBV7-6	NA	CASSLGWGVSNQPQHF	TGTGCCAGCAGCTTAGGGTGGGGAGTGAGCAATCAGCCCCAGCATTTT
NA	TRBJ2-5	TRBV3-1/TRBV3-2	TRBD2	CASSLAGGRETQYF	TGTGCCAGCAGCCTAGCGGGGGGCCGGGAGACCCAGTACTTC
NA	TRBJ2-2	TRBV6-6	NA	CASSYSYSGPGELFF	TGTGCCAGCAGTTACTCTTATTCAGGGCCCGGGGAGCTGTTTTTT
NA	TRBJ2-7	TRBV28	TRBD2	CASLSPGGPYEQYF	TGTGCCAGCCTCAGCCCGGGGGGGCCCTACGAGCAGTACTTC
NA	TRBJ2-4	TRBV7-2	TRBD2	CASRVQRGGPYIQYF	TGTGCCAGCAGGGTCCAGCGGGGGGGCCCCTACATTCAGTACTTC
NA	TRBJ2-7	TRBV28	TRBD2	CASSLSLAGSYEQYF	TGTGCCAGCAGTTTATCTCTAGCGGGCTCCTACGAGCAGTACTTC
few	TRBJ1-5	TRBV15	NA	CATSRRTARQPQHF	TGTGCCACCAGCAGGAGGACAGCTAGACAGCCCCAGCATTTT
NA	TRBJ1-6	TRBV6-2/TRBV6-3	NA	CASSYRRGPVVYNSPLHF	TGTGCCAGCAGTTACCGTCGGGGGCCAGTGGTCTATAATTCACCCCTCCACTTT
NA	TRBJ2-3	TRBV2	TRBD2	CASSVYPGLPTDTQYF	TGTGCCAGCAGTGTATACCCGGGACTACCCACAGATACGCAGTATTTT
NA	TRBJ2-1	TRBV10-3	TRBD2	CAISGALAGVSNEQFF	TGTGCCATCAGTGGCGCTCTAGCGGGGGTCTCAAATGAGCAGTTCTTC
NA	TRBJ1-2	TRBV5-5	TRBD1	CASSFGPGQDDGYTF	TGTGCCAGCAGCTTTGGGCCCGGACAGGACGATGGCTACACCTTC